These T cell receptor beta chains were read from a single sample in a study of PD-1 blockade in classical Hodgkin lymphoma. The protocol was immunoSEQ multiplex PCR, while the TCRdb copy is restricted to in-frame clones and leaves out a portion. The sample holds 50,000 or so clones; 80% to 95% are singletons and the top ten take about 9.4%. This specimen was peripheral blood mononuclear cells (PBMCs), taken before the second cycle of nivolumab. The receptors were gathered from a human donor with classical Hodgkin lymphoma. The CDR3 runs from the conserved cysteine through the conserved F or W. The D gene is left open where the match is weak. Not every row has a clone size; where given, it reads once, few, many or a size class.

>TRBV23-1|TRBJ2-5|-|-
TGCGCCAGCAGTCAAAACTTACGGGACAGCGGGCGCCTAAGCCCACAAGAGACCCAGTACTTC
CASSQNLRDSGRLSPQETQYF
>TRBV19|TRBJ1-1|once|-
TGTGCCAGTGTTCGGGGGCTCACTGAAGCTTTCTTT
CASVRGLTEAFF
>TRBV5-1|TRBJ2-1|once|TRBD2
TGCGCCAGCAGCTTTACGGGACTAGCGGGTGTTTACAATGAGCAGTTCTTC
CASSFTGLAGVYNEQFF
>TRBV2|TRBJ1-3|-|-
TGTGCCAGCAGTGAAGTGGTGTCAGGGACTGGAAACACCATATATTTT
CASSEVVSGTGNTIYF
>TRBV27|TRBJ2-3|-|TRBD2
TGTGCCAGCGGAGCGGGGGGGACAGATACGCAGTATTTT
CASGAGGTDTQYF
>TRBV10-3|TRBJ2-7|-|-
TGTGCCATCAGGGACATCTCCTACGAGCAGTACTTC
CAIRDISYEQYF
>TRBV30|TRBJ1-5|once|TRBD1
TGTGCCTGGACTCGGACAGGGTTACTTAGCAATCAGCCCCAGCATTTT
CAWTRTGLLSNQPQHF
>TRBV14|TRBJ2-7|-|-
TGTGCCAGCAGCCAAGGACTGGGGGTGGGCTACGAGCAGTACTTC
CASSQGLGVGYEQYF
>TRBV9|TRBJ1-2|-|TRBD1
TGTGCCAGCAGCCCCCATAGTTGGGGTAACAGGGGCTCGGGTTTTGAAGGCGGCTACACCTTC
CASSPHSWGNRGSGFEGGYTF
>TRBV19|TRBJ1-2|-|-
TGTGCCAGTAGCTTTGCGACTGAAAACTATGGCTACACCTTC
CASSFATENYGYTF
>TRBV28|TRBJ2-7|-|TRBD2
TGTGCCAGCAGTTTTCGCGGGGGTGGCGAGCAGTACTTC
CASSFRGGGEQYF
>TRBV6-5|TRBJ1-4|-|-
TGTGCCAGCAGTTACTCGATCGGGGCCGGTGAAAAACTGTTTTTT
CASSYSIGAGEKLFF
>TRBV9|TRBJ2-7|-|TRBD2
TGTGCCAGCAGCGTAGGTCAAGCGGGAGTCTCCTACGAGCAGTACTTC
CASSVGQAGVSYEQYF
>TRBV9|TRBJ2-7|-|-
TGTGCCAGCAGCGTAGGCCCGGACAGAAGTTACGAGCAGTACTTC
CASSVGPDRSYEQYF
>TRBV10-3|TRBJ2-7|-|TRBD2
TGTGCCATCAGTGGGACAATAGCGGGGGGGCCCCTTTCCTACGAGCAGTACTTC
CAISGTIAGGPLSYEQYF
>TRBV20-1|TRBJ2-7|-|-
TGCAGTGCTAGCGGAGGAATTGAGCAGTACTTC
CSASGGIEQYF
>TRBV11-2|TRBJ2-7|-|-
TGTGCCAGCAGCACTCAGACCGATAGCTCCTACGAGCAGTACTTC
CASSTQTDSSYEQYF
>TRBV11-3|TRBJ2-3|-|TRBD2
TGTGCCAGCAGCTTAGGACCCGCCAGACTAGCGGGAGCAGATACGCAGTATTTT
CASSLGPARLAGADTQYF
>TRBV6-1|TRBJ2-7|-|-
TGTGCCAGCAGCGTTACCTACGAGCAGTACTTC
CASSVTYEQYF
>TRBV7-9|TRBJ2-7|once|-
TGTGCCAGCAGCCCACACCCCGGGATTTTGAGCTCCTACGAGCAGTACTTC
CASSPHPGILSSYEQYF
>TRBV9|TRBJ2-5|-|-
TGTGCCAGCAGCGTAGAAGGGGAAGAGACCCAGTACTTC
CASSVEGEETQYF
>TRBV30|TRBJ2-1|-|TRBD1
TGTGCCTGGAGTACAGGGGTAGATAATGAGCAGTTCTTC
CAWSTGVDNEQFF
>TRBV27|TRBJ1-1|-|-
TGTGCCAGCAGTTTACGGGGGGCGCCCACTGAAGCTTTCTTT
CASSLRGAPTEAFF
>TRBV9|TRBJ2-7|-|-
TGTGCCAGCAGCGCTACCCCAACAGGTACAGGGAGCGGGTACGAGCAGTACTTC
CASSATPTGTGSGYEQYF
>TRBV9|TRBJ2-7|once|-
TGTGCCAGCAGCCGGGGGGCAGCCTACGAGCAGTACTTC
CASSRGAAYEQYF
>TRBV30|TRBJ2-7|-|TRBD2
TGTGCCTGGAGACTAGCGGGAACGGGCGAGCAGTACTTC
CAWRLAGTGEQYF
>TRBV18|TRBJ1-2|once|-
TGTGCCAGCTCACACCATTCTCCCGAAAGAAGCGCTAACTATGGCTACACCTTC
CASSHHSPERSANYGYTF
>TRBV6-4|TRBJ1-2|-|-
TGTGCCAGCAGTGACTTGGATGGTGGCTACACCTTC
CASSDLDGGYTF
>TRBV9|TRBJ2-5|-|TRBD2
TGTGCCAGCAGCGTAGCTACTAGCGGGGGGGAGACCCAGTACTTC
CASSVATSGGETQYF
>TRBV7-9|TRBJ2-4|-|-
TGTGCCAGCAGCCGACTCGGACAGAGGGAAAGGAACATTCAGTACTTC
CASSRLGQRERNIQYF
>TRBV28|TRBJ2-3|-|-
TGTGCCAGCAGTTCCCCCAGGGGTGCGGGCACAGATACGCAGTATTTT
CASSSPRGAGTDTQYF
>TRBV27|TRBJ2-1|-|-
TGTGCCAGCAGTTTGGTCAGGGATGAGCAGTTCTTC
CASSLVRDEQFF
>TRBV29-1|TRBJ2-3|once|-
TGCAGCGTTGAGGGGGCGGGTAGCACAGATACGCAGTATTTT
CSVEGAGSTDTQYF
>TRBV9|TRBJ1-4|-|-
TGTGCCAGCAGCCCCCAAACGCTGTCTAATGAAAAACTGTTTTTT
CASSPQTLSNEKLFF
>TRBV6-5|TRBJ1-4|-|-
TGTGCCAGCAGTTACTCGACCACAACTAATGAAAAACTGTTTTTT
CASSYSTTTNEKLFF
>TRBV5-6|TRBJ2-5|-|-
TGTGCCAGCAGCCAACCTCTAATGGGGAAGGAGACCCAGTACTTC
CASSQPLMGKETQYF
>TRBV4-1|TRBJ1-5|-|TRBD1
TGCGCCAGCAGCCCCGGGACAGCCCCTAATCAGCCCCAGCATTTT
CASSPGTAPNQPQHF
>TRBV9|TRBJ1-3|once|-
TGTGCCAGCAGCGTAGGATCCGGGTCCGCAAACACCATATATTTT
CASSVGSGSANTIYF
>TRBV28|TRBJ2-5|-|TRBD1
TGTGCCAGCAGCTTTCTCCCGGGACAGAGCCAAGAGACCCAGTACTTC
CASSFLPGQSQETQYF
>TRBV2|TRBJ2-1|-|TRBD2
TGTGCCAGCCAGGGACTAGCTTCGCTTGGTAACAATGAGCAGTTCTTC
CASQGLASLGNNEQFF
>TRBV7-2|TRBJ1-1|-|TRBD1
TGTGCCAGCAGCTTCGGGACAGTGAACACTGAAGCTTTCTTT
CASSFGTVNTEAFF
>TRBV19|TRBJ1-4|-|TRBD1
TGTGCCAGTAGTATCCCCTATACCGGGACAGGGGCTCCTAATGAAAAACTGTTTTTT
CASSIPYTGTGAPNEKLFF
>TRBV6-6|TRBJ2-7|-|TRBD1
TGTGCCAGCAGAGGACAGGATTTTACCTCCTACGAGCAGTACTTC
CASRGQDFTSYEQYF
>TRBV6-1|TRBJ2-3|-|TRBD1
TGTGCCAGCAGTGAGGGACAGGGACACACAGATACGCAGTATTTT
CASSEGQGHTDTQYF
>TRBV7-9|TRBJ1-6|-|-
TGTGCCAGCAGCTTTCCGACTTCACCCCTCCACTTT
CASSFPTSPLHF
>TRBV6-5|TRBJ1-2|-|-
TGTGCCAGCAGTTACTCGAGGGTCGGCTACACCTTC
CASSYSRVGYTF
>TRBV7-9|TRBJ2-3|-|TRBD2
TGTGCCAGCAGCTCTACGGGACTAAACACAGATACGCAGTATTTT
CASSSTGLNTDTQYF
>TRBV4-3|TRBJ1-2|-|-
TGCGCCAGCAGCCAAGGGTTCGGACTGAACTATGGCTACACCTTC
CASSQGFGLNYGYTF
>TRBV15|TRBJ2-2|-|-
TGTGCCACCAGTGAGTCACGCGGCCGAAACACCGGGGAGCTGTTTTTT
CATSESRGRNTGELFF
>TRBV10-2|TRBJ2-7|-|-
TGCGCCAGCAGTGAGGGTCGGGCTTCCGAGCAGTACTTC
CASSEGRASEQYF
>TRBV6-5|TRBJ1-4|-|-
TGTGCCTCGGACACACCAAATGAAAAACTGTTTTTT
CASDTPNEKLFF